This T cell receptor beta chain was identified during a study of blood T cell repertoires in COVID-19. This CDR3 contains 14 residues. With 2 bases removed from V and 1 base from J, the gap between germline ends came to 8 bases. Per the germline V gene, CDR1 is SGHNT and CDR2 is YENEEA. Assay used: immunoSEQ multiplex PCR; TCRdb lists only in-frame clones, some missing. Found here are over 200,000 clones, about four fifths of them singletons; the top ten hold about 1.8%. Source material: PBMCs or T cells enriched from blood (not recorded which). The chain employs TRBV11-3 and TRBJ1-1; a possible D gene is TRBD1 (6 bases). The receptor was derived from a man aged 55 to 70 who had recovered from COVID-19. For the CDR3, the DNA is TGTGCCAGCAGCTTAACAGGGACGAACACTGAAGCTTTCTTT. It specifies CASSLTGTNTEAFF.